One sample yielded the 14 T cell receptor beta chains listed below, sequenced in a study of blood T cell repertoires in COVID-19. Assay: immunoSEQ multiplex PCR; the TCRdb copy retains only in-frame clones and omits some. This table has hundreds of thousands of clones, 75% to 90% appearing once. The sequenced sample consisted of peripheral blood. The source is a woman aged 25-40 years with active or convalescent COVID-19.

The V call is TRBV3-1 (or the pseudogene TRBV3-2), the J call TRBJ2-7, with 9 bases fitting TRBD2. The V gene end was trimmed by 8 bases and the J gene end by 4 bases; junction bases not matched to a gene: 3. There are 12 residues in the CDR3. CDR1 and CDR2 from the germline V gene are LGHDT and YNNKEL (reference sequence). CDR3 protein: CASGRGGYEQYF. The CDR3 bases are TGTGCCAGCGGGCGGGGGGGTTACGAGCAGTACTTC.

This sequence joins TRBV7-2 and TRBJ1-6; no firm D call. Germline V gene lookup returns CDR1 SGHTA and CDR2 FQGNSA. CDR3 size: 15 residues. V lost 5 bases, J lost 6 bases, and 14 bases lay in between. The CDR3 reads CASSPTTGVNSPLHF. The CDR3 coding sequence is TGTGCCAGCAGCCCAACTACCGGAGTTAATTCACCCCTCCACTTT.

The chain carries TRBV7-9 and TRBJ1-2, with D perhaps TRBD1 (6 bases). The V end lost 3 bases, the J end lost 2 bases, and 10 bases lay between the germline ends. In germline, CDR1 is SEHNR, CDR2 FQNEAQ (reference sequence). This CDR3 region has 14 residues. This chain's CDR3 is CASSFVTGNYGYTF. CDR3 sequence (DNA): TGTGCCAGCAGCTTCGTAACAGGGAACTATGGCTACACCTTC.

In this sample, this clone turned up once. V and J are TRBV11-2 and TRBJ2-7, with TRBD2 matching 7 bases. The trim removed 5 bases at V and 2 bases at J, leaving 12 bases unmatched. The germline V gene encodes CDR1 SGHAT and CDR2 FQNNGV. CDR3 length: 16 residues. CDR3 nucleotide sequence: TGTGCCAGCAGCCCCCTGGGAGGGGAAGGCCCCTACGAGCAGTACTTC. Its protein product is CASSPLGGEGPYEQYF.

The chain combines TRBV19 with TRBJ1-1; 7 bases match TRBD1. V shed 6 bases and J 8 bases; nucleotides not matched to a gene: 9. From germline, CDR1 is LNHDA and CDR2 SQIVND (reference sequence). This CDR3 has 13 amino acids. CDR3 sequence reads: CASRTGTVTEAFF. Written as DNA, the CDR3 is TGTGCCAGTAGGACCGGGACAGTCACAGAAGCTTTCTTT.

In this sample, this clone turned up once. The chain couples TRBV7-9 to TRBJ2-7; 12 bases align to TRBD1. With V trimmed by 7 bases and J by 3 bases, 16 bases remained unmatched. CDR1 and CDR2 from the germline V gene are SEHNR and FQNEAQ (reference sequence). CDR3 length: 18 residues. CDR3: CASTSFQQGQGANYEQYF. DNA for the CDR3: TGTGCCAGCACCTCCTTTCAACAGGGACAGGGGGCGAACTACGAGCAGTACTTC.

The CDR3 sequence: CASSRTGLADITDTQYF. The CDR3 region has the DNA TGTGCCAGCAGCCGAACGGGACTAGCGGATATCACAGATACGCAGTATTTT. The V gene is TRBV5-4, the J gene TRBJ2-3, with TRBD2 matching over 11 bases. This CDR3 region has 17 residues. With V trimmed by 4 bases and J by 2 bases, 9 bases remained unmatched. The germline gives CDR1 SGHNT, CDR2 YYREEE (reference sequence).

Only a few counts were recorded for this clone. In the same sample, other DNA sequences code for this CDR3. This chain connects TRBV18 to TRBJ1-2; no clear D. This CDR3 is built from 13 residues. V gave up 2 bases and J gave up 2 bases, with 6 bases separating them. Germline CDR1 is KGHSH and CDR2 is LQKENI. CDR3 loop: CASSPDKNYGYTF. In DNA, the CDR3 is TGTGCCAGCTCACCAGACAAAAACTATGGCTACACCTTC.

Only a few counts were recorded for this clone. The chain links TRBV5-1 to TRBJ1-2, with D perhaps TRBD1 (5 bases). Germline V gene lookup returns CDR1 SGHRS and CDR2 YFSETQ. CDR3 length equals 13 residues. V shed 4 bases and J shed 4 bases, with 11 bases lying between them. The CDR3 sequence is CASSPAGLYGYTF. The CDR3 region has the DNA TGCGCCAGCAGCCCTGCGGGACTCTATGGCTACACCTTC.

The chain is built from TRBV18 and TRBJ1-1; 7 nucleotides align to TRBD1. The CDR3 length is 15 residues. Germline assignment: CDR1 KGHSH and CDR2 LQKENI. Trimming took 3 bases from V and 1 from J; bases not matched to a gene: 5. The CDR3 DNA reads as TGTGCCAGCTCACCCCGGACAGGAGAGAACACTGAAGCTTTCTTT. Amino acids: CASSPRTGENTEAFF.

The J gene is TRBJ1-5, the V gene TRBV20-1, with 7 nucleotides matching TRBD1. The CDR3 has 15 residues. Germline CDR1 is DFQATT and CDR2 is SNEGSKA (reference sequence). V shed 3 bases, J shed 0 bases, and the junction held 5 bases outside the gene matches. CDR3 protein: CSASRGTDSNQPQHF. In nucleotides, the CDR3 is TGCAGTGCTAGTCGCGGGACAGATAGCAATCAGCCCCAGCATTTT.

Regarding this clone: At one end the junction does not follow the germline gene, possibly because of a read error. The chain uses TRBV14 and TRBJ2-7; perhaps TRBD2 as D (6 bases). This CDR3 region has 16 residues. CDR1 and CDR2 from the germline V gene are SGHDN and FVKESK. DNA of the CDR3: TGTGCCAGCAGCCAAGATCCCGCGTCTGGGACGGAGGGCGTCAGCTTC. Its protein product is CASSQDPASGTEGVSF. The full variable domain, completed using reference TRBV14 and TRBJ2-7, is EAGVTQFPSHSVIEKGQTVTLRCDPISGHDNLYWYRRVMGKEIKFLLHFVKESKQDESGMPNNRFLAERTGGTYSTLKVQPAELEDSGVYFCASSQDPASGTEGVSFGPGTRLTVT.

The J gene is TRBJ2-5, the V gene TRBV18, with D maybe TRBD2 (5 bases). Germline values: CDR1 KGHSH, CDR2 LQKENI. Trimming took off 6 bases at V and 3 bases at J, with 8 bases between the two ends. The CDR3 runs 12 residues. The CDR3 region has the DNA TGTGCCAGCTCGTCACTAGAAGAGACCCAGTACTTC. Protein: CASSSLEETQYF.

Only a few counts were recorded for this clone. The chain is built from TRBV2 and TRBJ2-1, with 14 bases that match TRBD2. The V and J ends lost 6 bases and 5 bases, in that order; junction bases with no gene match: 0. The CDR3 is made up of 14 amino acids. CDR1 is SNHLY, CDR2 FYNNEI, per germline. In nucleotides, the CDR3 is TGTGCCAGCAGGGGACTAGCGGGAGACAATGAGCAGTTCTTC. It specifies CASRGLAGDNEQFF.